These 5 T cell receptor beta chains originate from one sample sequenced in a study of T cells in Graves' hyperthyroidism and ophthalmopathy. What was amplified from RNA transcripts were TCR beta CDR3 regions. An initial round of RT-PCR targeting the TCR CDR3 relied on the HTBI primer set. Each CDR3 protein is one row after TCRdb ran MiXCR on the multiplex PCR reads. Seen here are a few hundred thousand distinct CDR3 sequences, 15% to 17% observed once, and the top ten hold about 7.7%. The specimen sequenced was blood. Receptors originate from a woman aged 18-29 years with Graves' hyperthyroidism.

This clonotype was found many times. The CDR3 loop reads CASSLSGGVGEQFF. The DNA of the CDR3 is TGTGCCAGCAGCTTGTCGGGAGGGGTCGGTGAGCAGTTCTTC. This sequence joins TRBV7-2 and TRBJ2-1, with 8 positions matching TRBD2. The V and J ends lost 3 bases and 9 bases, in that order; junction bases with no gene match: 7. The CDR3 has 14 residues. CDR1 is SGHTA and CDR2 is FQGNSA in the germline V gene.

The chain links TRBV28 to TRBJ1-5; the match to TRBD1 covers 11 bases. The germline CDR1 and CDR2 sequences are MDHEN and SYDVKM. V shed 5 bases and J 7 bases; nucleotides not matched to a gene: 10. The CDR3 covers 16 residues. The CDR3 DNA sequence: TGTGCCAGCAGTCTAGGGACAGGGGGGTACGAGCAGCCCCAGCATTTT. It is translated as CASSLGTGGYEQPQHF.

In this sample, this clonotype turned up a few times. With a much larger clone just one base away, this may be a read error. The J gene is TRBJ1-2, the V gene TRBV7-9, with a possible D match to TRBD1 (6 bases). The V end lost 5 bases, the J end lost 6 bases, and 10 bases lay between the germline ends. Germline CDR1 is SEHNR and CDR2 is FQNEAQ (reference sequence). This CDR3 comprises 12 residues. The CDR3 nucleotides read TGTGCCAGCAGCCCAGGGGTCCATGGCTACACCTTC. Translating gives CASSPGVHGYTF.

The V gene is TRBV20-1, the J gene TRBJ1-5; a weak D match, TRBD1 (5 bases). CDR1 is DFQATT, CDR2 SNEGSKA, per germline (reference sequence). Trimming left V 0 bases short and J 5 bases short, with 8 bases between. The CDR3 covers 13 residues. The CDR3 loop reads CSARETADQPQHF. The CDR3 DNA follows: TGCAGTGCTAGAGAGACAGCCGATCAGCCCCAGCATTTT.

At least ten counts were recorded for this clonotype. The V and J genes are TRBV20-1 and TRBJ2-1; 9 positions match TRBD1. Germline values: CDR1 DFQATT, CDR2 SNEGSKA (reference sequence). The CDR3 contains 17 residues. After removal of 0 bases from V and 4 bases from J, the junction contained 10 bases not matched to a gene. This CDR3 reads CSARDSGTGKFYNEQFF. The DNA of the CDR3 is TGCAGTGCTAGAGACTCCGGGACAGGGAAATTTTACAATGAGCAGTTCTTC.